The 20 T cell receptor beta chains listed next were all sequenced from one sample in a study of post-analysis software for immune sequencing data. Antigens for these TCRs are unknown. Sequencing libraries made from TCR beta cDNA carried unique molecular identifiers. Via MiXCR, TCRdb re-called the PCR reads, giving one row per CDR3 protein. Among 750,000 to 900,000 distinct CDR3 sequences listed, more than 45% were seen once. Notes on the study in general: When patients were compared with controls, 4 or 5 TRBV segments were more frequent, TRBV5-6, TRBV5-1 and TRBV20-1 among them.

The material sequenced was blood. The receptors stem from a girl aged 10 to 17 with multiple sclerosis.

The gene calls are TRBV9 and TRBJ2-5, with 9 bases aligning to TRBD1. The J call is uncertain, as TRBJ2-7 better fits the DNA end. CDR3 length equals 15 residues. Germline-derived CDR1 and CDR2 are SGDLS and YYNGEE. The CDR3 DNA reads TGTGCCAGCAGCCCATGGGACAGGGTTACCGGCGAGCAGTACTTC. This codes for CASSPWDRVTGEQYF.

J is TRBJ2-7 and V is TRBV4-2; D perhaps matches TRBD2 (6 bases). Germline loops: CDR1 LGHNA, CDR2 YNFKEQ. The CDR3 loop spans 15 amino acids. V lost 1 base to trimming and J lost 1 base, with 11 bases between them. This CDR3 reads CASSQVAGSSYEQYF. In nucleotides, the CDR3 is TGTGCCAGCAGCCAAGTGGCGGGATCTTCCTACGAGCAGTACTTC.

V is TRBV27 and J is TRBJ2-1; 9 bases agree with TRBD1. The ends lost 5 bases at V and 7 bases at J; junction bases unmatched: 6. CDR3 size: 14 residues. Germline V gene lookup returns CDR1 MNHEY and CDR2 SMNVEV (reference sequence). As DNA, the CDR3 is TGTGCCAGCAGTCTCTTCGGGACAGGGAATGAGCAGTTCTTC. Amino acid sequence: CASSLFGTGNEQFF.

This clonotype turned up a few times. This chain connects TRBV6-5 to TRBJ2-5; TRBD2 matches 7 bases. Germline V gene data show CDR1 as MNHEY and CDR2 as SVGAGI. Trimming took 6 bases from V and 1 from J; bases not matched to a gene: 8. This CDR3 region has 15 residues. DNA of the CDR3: TGTGCCAGCAGCCCCCCCGGACTAGTCCAAGAGACCCAGTACTTC. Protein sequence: CASSPPGLVQETQYF.

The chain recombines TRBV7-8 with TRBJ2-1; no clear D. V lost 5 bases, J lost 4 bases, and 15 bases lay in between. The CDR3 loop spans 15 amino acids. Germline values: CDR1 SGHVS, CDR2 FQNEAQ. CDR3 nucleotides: TGTGCCAGCAGCCCTGTCAGGCGGAAGTACAATGAGCAGTTCTTC. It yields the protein CASSPVRRKYNEQFF.

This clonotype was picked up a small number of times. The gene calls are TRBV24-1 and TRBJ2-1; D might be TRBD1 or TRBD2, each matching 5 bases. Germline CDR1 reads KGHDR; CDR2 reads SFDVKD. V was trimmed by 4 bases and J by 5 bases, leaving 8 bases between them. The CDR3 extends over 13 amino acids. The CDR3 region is CATSDGTDNEQFF. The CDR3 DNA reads TGTGCCACCAGTGACGGGACCGACAATGAGCAGTTCTTC.

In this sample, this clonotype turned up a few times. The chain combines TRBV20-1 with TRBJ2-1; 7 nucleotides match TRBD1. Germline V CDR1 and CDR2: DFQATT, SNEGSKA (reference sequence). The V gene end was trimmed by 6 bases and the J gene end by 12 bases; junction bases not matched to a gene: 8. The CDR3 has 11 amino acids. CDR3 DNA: TGCAGTGCAAACCGGGACAGTCGGCAGTTCTTC. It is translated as CSANRDSRQFF.

The CDR3 loop reads CASSQEVSSGTLPAGEQYF. Written as DNA, the CDR3 is TGTGCCAGCAGCCAAGAGGTGTCTAGCGGGACCCTCCCGGCGGGAGAGCAGTACTTC. The J gene is TRBJ2-7, the V gene TRBV3-1, with 9 bases matching TRBD2. The CDR3 consists of 19 residues. Per germline, CDR1 LGHDT and CDR2 YNNKEL (reference sequence). After removal of 0 bases from V and 7 bases from J, the junction contained 19 bases not matched to a gene.

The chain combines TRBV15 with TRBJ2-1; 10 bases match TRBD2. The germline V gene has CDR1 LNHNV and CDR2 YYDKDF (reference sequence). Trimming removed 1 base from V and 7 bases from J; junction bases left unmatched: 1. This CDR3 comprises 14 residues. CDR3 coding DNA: TGTGCCACCAGCAGAGGTAGCGGGGGGAATGAGCAGTTCTTC. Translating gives CATSRGSGGNEQFF.

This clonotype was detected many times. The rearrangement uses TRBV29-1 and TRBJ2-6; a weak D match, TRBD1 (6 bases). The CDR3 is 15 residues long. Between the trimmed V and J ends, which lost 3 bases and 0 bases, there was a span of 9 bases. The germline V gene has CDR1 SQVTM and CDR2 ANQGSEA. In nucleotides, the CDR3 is TGCAGCGTTGAGGGACACAGCTCTGGGGCCAACGTCCTGACTTTC. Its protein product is CSVEGHSSGANVLTF.

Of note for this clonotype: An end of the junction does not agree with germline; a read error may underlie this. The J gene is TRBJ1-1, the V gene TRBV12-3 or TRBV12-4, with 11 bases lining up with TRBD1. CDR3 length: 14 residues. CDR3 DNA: TGTGCCGGCAGAGGGACAGGGGGGACCACTGAAGCTTTCTTT. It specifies CAGRGTGGTTEAFF.

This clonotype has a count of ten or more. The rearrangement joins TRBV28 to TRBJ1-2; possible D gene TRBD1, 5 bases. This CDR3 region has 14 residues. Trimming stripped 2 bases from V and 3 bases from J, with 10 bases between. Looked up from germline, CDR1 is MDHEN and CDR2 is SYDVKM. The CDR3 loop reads CASSLAGRDYGYTF. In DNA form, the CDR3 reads TGTGCCAGCAGTTTAGCAGGGAGGGACTATGGCTACACCTTC.

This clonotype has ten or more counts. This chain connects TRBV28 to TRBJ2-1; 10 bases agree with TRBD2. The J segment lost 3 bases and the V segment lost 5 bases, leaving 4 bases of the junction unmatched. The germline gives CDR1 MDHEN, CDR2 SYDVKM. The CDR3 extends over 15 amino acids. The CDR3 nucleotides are TGTGCCAGCAGTCCTAGCGGGAGCGGCTACAATGAGCAGTTCTTC. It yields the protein CASSPSGSGYNEQFF.

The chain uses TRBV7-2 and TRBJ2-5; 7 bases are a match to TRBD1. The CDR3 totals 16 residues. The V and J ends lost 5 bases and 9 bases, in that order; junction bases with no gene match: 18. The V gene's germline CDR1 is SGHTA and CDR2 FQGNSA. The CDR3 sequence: CASSLVLTGPDGAQYF. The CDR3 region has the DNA TGTGCCAGCAGCCTCGTTCTGACAGGGCCCGATGGGGCCCAGTACTTC.

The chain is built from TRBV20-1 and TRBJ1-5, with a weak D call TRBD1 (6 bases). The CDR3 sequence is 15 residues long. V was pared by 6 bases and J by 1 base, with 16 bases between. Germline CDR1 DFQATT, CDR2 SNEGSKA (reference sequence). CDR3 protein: CSAQSPGQSNQPQHF. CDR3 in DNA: TGCAGTGCCCAGTCACCAGGACAGAGCAATCAGCCCCAGCATTTT.

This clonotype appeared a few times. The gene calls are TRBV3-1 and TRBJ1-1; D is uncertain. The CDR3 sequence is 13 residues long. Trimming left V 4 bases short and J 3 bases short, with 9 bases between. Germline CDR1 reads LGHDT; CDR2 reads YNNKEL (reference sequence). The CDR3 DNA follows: TGTGCCAGCAGCCCCACCCGAGACACTGAAGCTTTCTTT. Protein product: CASSPTRDTEAFF.

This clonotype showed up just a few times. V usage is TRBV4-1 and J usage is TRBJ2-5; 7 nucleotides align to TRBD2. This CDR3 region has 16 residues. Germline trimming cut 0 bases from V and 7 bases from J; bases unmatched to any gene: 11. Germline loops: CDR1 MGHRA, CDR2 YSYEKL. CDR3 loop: CASSQDLGGGVGTQYF. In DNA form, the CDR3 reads TGCGCCAGCAGCCAAGATCTCGGGGGAGGGGTAGGGACCCAGTACTTC.

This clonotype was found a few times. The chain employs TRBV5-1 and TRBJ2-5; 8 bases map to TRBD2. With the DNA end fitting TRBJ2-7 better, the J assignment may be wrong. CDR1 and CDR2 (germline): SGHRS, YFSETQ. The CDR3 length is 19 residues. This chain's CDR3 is CASSLEPGSPLGLVYEQYF. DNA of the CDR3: TGCGCCAGCAGCCTCGAACCAGGGTCTCCGCTGGGACTAGTCTACGAGCAGTACTTC.

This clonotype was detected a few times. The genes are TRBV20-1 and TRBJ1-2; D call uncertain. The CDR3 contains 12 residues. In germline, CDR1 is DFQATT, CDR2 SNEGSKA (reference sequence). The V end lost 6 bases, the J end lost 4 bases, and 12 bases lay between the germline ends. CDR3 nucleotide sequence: TGCAGTGCCCTTACCAATTCCTATGGCTACACCTTC. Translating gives CSALTNSYGYTF.

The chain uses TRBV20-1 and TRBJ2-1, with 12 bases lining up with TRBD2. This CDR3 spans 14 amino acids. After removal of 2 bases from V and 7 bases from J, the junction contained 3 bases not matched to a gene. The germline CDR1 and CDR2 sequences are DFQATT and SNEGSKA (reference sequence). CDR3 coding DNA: TGCAGTGCTAGACTAGCGGGAGGGAAGAATGAGCAGTTCTTC. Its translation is CSARLAGGKNEQFF.